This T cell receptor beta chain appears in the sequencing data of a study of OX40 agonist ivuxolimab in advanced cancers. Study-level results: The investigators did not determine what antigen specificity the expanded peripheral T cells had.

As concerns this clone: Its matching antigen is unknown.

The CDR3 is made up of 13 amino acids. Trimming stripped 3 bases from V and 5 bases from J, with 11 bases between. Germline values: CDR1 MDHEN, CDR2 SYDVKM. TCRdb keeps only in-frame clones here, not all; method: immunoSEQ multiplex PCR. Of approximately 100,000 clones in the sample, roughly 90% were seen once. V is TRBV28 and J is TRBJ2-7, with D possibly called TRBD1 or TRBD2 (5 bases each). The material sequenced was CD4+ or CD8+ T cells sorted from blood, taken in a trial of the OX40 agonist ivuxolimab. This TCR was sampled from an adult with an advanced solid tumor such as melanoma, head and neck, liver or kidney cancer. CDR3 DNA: TGTGCCAGCAGTTTTGGGACCCAAAACGAGCAGTACTTC. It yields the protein CASSFGTQNEQYF.